A selection of T cell receptor beta chains follows, all from one sample in a study of blood T cell repertoires in COVID-19. The repertoire was sequenced with immunoSEQ multiplex PCR; TCRdb's copy has only in-frame clones and lacks some. In the table there are about 180,000 clones, 81% of which are singletons. The source material was PBMCs or T cells enriched from blood (not recorded which). These receptors came from a woman between 40 and 50 years old with acute COVID-19. CDR3s include the opening cysteine and the closing phenylalanine or tryptophan. The D gene is left open where the match is weak. Where a row states a size, it is once, few, many or the class of an expanded clone; other rows omit it.

J: TRBJ2-3; size: -; D: TRBD2; V: TRBV3-1/TRBV3-2; CDR3: CASSLHWAGVGTDTQYF; DNA: TGTGCCAGCAGCCTCCATTGGGCGGGAGTGGGCACAGATACGCAGTATTTT
J: TRBJ2-3; size: once; D: TRBD1; V: TRBV15; CDR3: CATSSTGSFTDTQYF; DNA: TGTGCCACCAGCTCGACAGGGAGCTTCACAGATACGCAGTATTTT
J: TRBJ1-1; size: -; D: TRBD1; V: TRBV27; CDR3: CASNRGDYSTEAFF; DNA: TGTGCCAGCAACAGGGGGGATTACAGCACTGAAGCTTTCTTT
J: TRBJ2-3; size: -; D: -; V: TRBV5-1; CDR3: CASSSDQRRYF; DNA: TGCGCCAGCAGCTCCGACCAGAGGCGGTATTTT
J: TRBJ2-1; size: few; D: TRBD2; V: TRBV6-4; CDR3: CASSDSNSGPYNEQFF; DNA: TGTGCCAGCAGTGACTCGAATAGCGGGCCCTACAATGAGCAGTTCTTC
J: TRBJ1-1; size: -; D: -; V: TRBV5-4; CDR3: CASSLTGGTEAFF; DNA: TGTGCCAGCAGTCTGACGGGGGGCACTGAAGCTTTCTTT
J: TRBJ1-2; size: -; D: -; V: TRBV29-1; CDR3: CSVGAGKSGYTF; DNA: TGCAGCGTTGGAGCAGGGAAAAGTGGCTACACCTTC
J: TRBJ2-3; size: once; D: TRBD2; V: TRBV29-1; CDR3: CSVEDRLAGGPDTQYF; DNA: TGCAGCGTTGAAGATCGCCTAGCGGGAGGGCCGGATACGCAGTATTTT
J: TRBJ1-1; size: -; D: TRBD1; V: TRBV4-2; CDR3: CASSRQQGENTEAFF; DNA: TGTGCCAGCAGCCGCCAACAGGGGGAGAACACTGAAGCTTTCTTT
J: TRBJ2-5; size: -; D: TRBD2; V: TRBV11-3; CDR3: CASSLRSAGVETQYF; DNA: TGTGCCAGCAGCTTACGCTCTGCGGGAGTGGAGACCCAGTACTTC